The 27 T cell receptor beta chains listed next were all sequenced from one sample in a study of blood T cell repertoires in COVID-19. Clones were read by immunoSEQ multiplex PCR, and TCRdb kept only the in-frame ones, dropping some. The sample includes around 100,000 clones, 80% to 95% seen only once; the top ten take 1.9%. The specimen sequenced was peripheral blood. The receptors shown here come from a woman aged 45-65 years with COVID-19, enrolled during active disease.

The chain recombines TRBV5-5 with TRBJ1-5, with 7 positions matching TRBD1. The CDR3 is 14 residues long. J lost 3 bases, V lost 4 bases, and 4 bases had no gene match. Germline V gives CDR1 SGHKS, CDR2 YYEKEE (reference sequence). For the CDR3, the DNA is TGTGCCAGCAGCCCTACAGGGGCCAATCAGCCCCAGCATTTT. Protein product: CASSPTGANQPQHF.

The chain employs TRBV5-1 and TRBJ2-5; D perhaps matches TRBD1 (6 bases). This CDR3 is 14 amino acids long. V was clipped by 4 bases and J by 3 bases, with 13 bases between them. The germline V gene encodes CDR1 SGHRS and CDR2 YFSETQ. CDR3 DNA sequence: TGCGCCAGCAGCCCGCTGGGACACAAAGAGACCCAGTACTTC. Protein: CASSPLGHKETQYF.

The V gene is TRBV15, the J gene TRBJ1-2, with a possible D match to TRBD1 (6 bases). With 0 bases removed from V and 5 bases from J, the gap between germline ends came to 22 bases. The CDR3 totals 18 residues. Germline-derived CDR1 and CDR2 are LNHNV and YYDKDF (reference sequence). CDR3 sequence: CATSREPATRGIWYGYTF. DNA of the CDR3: TGTGCCACCAGCAGAGAACCCGCTACGAGGGGGATATGGTATGGCTACACCTTC.

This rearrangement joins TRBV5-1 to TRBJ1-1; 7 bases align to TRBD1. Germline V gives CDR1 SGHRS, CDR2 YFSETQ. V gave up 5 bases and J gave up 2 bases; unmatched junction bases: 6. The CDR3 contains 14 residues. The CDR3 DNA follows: TGCGCCAGCAGGGAGGGACAGTCAAACACTGAAGCTTTCTTT. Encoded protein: CASREGQSNTEAFF.

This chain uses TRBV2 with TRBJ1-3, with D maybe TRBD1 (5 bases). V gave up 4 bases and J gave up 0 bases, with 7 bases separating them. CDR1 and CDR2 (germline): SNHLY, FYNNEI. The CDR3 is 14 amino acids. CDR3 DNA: TGTGCCAGCAGTGTTCAGGGCTCTGGAAACACCATATATTTT. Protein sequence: CASSVQGSGNTIYF. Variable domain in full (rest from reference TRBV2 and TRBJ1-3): EPEVTQTPSHQVTQMGQEVILRCVPISNHLYFYWYRQILGQKVEFLVSFYNNEISEKSEIFDDQFSVERPDGSNFTLKIRSTKLEDSAMYFCASSVQGSGNTIYFGEGSWLTVV.

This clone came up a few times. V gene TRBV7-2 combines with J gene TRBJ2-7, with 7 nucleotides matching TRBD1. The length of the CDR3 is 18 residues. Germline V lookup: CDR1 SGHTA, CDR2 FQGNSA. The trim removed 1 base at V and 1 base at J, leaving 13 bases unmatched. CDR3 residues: CASSLGADRGRKSYEQYF. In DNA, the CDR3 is TGTGCCAGCAGCTTAGGAGCTGATAGGGGGCGCAAGTCCTACGAGCAGTACTTC.

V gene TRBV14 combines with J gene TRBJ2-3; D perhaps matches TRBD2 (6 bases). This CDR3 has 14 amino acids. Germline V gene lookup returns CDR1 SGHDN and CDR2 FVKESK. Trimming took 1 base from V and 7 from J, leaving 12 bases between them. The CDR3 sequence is CASSQVTGGNTQYF. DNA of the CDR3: TGTGCCAGCAGCCAAGTAACCGGGGGTAATACGCAGTATTTT.

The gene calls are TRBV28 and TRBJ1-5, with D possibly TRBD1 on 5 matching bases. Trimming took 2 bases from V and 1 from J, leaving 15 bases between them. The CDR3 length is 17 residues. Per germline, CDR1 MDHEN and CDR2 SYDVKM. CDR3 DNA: TGTGCCAGCAGTTTAGGAAGGGGCCCCTTGAGCAATCAGCCCCAGCATTTT. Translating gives CASSLGRGPLSNQPQHF.

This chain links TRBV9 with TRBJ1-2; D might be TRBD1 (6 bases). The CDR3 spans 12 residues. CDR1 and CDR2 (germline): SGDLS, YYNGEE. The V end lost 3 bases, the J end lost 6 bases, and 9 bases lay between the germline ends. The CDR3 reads CASSDRVDGYTF. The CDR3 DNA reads TGTGCCAGCAGCGACAGGGTCGATGGCTACACCTTC.

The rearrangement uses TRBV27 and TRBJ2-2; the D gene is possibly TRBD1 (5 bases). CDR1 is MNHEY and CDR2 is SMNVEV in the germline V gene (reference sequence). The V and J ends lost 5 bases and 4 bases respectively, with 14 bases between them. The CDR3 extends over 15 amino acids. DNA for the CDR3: TGTGCCAGCAGTCCCAGACCTCAGGGCACCGGGGAGCTGTTTTTT. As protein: CASSPRPQGTGELFF.

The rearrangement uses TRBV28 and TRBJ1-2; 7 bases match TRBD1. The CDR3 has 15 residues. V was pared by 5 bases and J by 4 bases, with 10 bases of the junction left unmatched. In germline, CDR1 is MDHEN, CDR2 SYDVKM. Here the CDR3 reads CASSSGGTAAYGYTF. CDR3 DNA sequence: TGTGCCAGCAGTAGCGGGGGGACAGCGGCCTATGGCTACACCTTC.

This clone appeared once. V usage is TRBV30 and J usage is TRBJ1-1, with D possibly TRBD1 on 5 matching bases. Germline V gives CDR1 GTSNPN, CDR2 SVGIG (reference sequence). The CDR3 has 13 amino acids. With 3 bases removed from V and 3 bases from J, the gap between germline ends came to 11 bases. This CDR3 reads CAWRLRGDTEAFF. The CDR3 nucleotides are TGTGCCTGGAGACTGCGGGGGGACACTGAAGCTTTCTTT.

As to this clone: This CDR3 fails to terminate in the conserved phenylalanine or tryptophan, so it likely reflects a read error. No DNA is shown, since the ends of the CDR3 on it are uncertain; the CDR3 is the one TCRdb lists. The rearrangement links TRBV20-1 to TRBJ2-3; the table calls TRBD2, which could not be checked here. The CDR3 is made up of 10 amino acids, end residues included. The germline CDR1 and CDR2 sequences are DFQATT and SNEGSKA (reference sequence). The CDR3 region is CSPQGLAGDL.

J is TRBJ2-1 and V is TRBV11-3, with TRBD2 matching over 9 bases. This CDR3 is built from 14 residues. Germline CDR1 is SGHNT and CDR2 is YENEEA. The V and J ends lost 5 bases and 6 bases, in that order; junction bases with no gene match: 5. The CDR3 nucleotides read TGTGCCAGCAGCCCGGGACTAGCCCTCAATGAGCAGTTCTTC. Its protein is CASSPGLALNEQFF.

The CDR3 sequence: CASSVNPGQGFAEQFF. The CDR3 DNA reads TGCGCCAGCAGCGTCAACCCGGGACAGGGATTTGCTGAGCAGTTCTTC. The chain combines TRBV5-1 with TRBJ2-1; 9 bases line up with TRBD1. Germline V gene data show CDR1 as SGHRS and CDR2 as YFSETQ. The CDR3 is made up of 16 amino acids. With 4 bases clipped from V and 9 bases from J, the junction kept 14 bases outside the gene matches.

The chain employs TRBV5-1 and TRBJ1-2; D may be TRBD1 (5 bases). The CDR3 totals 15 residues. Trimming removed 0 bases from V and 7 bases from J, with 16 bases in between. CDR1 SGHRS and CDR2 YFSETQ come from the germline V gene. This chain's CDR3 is CASSLDLGGMGGYTF. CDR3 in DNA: TGCGCCAGCAGCTTGGATTTGGGGGGAATGGGTGGCTACACCTTC.

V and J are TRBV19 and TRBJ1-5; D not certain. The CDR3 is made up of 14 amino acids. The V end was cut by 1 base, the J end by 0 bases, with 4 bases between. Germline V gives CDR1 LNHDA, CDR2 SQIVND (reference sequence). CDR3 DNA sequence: TGTGCCAGTAGTATAGCGAGTAGCAATCAGCCCCAGCATTTT. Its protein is CASSIASSNQPQHF.

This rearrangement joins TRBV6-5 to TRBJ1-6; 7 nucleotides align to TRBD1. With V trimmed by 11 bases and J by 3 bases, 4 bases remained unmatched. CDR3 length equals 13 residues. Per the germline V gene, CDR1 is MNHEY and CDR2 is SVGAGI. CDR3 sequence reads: CAGGQDYNSPLHF. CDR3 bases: TGTGCCGGTGGACAGGACTATAATTCACCCCTCCACTTT.

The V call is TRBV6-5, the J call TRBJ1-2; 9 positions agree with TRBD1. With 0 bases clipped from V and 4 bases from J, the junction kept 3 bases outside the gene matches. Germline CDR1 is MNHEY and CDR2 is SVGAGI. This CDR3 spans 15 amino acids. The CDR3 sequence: CASSYSTTGGYGYTF. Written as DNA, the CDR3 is TGTGCCAGCAGTTACTCGACGACAGGGGGCTATGGCTACACCTTC.

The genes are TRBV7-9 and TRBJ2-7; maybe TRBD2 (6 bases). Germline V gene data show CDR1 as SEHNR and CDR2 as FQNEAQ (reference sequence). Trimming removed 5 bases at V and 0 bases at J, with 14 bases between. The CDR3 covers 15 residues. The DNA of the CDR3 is TGTGCCAGCAGCCCACTAGCCGAGGCCTCCTACGAGCAGTACGTC. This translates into CASSPLAEASYEQYV.

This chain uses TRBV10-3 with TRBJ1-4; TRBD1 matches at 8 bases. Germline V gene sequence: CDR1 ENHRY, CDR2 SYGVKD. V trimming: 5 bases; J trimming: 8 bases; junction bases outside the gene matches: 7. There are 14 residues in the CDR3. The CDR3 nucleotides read TGTGCCATCAGTTTGGACAGGGTTGGAGAAAAACTGTTTTTT. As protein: CAISLDRVGEKLFF.

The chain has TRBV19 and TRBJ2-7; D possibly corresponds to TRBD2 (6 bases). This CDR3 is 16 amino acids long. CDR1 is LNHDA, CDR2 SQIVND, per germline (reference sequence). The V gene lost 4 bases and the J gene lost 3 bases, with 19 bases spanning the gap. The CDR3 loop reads CASSRKPGLTNYEQYF. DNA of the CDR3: TGTGCCAGTAGTAGAAAACCGGGACTGACGAACTACGAGCAGTACTTC.

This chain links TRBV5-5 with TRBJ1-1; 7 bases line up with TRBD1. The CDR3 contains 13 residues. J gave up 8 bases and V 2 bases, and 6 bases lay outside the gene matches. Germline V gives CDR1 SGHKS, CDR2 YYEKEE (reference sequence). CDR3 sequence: CASSLQGSGEAFF. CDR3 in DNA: TGTGCCAGCAGCTTACAGGGGTCTGGCGAAGCTTTCTTT.

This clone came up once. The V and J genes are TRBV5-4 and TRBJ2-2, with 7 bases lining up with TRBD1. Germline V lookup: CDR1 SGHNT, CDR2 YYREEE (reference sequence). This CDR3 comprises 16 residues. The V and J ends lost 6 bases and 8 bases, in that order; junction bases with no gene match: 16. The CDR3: CASTLGGWTGGGELFF. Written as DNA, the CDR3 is TGTGCCAGCACCTTAGGGGGCTGGACAGGTGGAGGGGAGCTGTTTTTT.

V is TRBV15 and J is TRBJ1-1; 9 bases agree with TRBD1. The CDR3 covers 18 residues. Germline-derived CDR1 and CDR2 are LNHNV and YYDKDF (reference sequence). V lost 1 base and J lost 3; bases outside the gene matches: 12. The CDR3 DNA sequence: TGTGCCACCAGCAGAGGATCCGGGACAGGGTCTTGGTACACTGAAGCTTTCTTT. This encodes CATSRGSGTGSWYTEAFF. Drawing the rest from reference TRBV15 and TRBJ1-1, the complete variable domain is DAMVIQNPRYQVTQFGKPVTLSCSQTLNHNVMYWYQQKSSQAPKLLFHYYDKDFNNEADTPDNFQSRRPNTSFCFLDIRSPGLGDTAMYLCATSRGSGTGSWYTEAFFGQGTRLTVV.

CDR3 in amino acids: CASSREGGLSTDTQYF. The CDR3 region has the DNA TGTGCCAGTAGTAGGGAGGGAGGGCTTAGCACAGATACGCAGTATTTT. The chain recombines TRBV19 with TRBJ2-3; 7 nucleotides agree with TRBD2. The junction had 7 bases not matched to a gene; V was cut back by 4 bases and J by 0 bases. CDR1 LNHDA and CDR2 SQIVND come from the germline V gene (reference sequence). The CDR3 length is 16 residues. The whole variable domain, remainder taken from reference TRBV19 and TRBJ2-3, is DGGITQSPKYLFRKEGQNVTLSCEQNLNHDAMYWYRQDPGQGLRLIYYSQIVNDFQKGDIAEGYSVSREKKESFPLTVTSAQKNPTAFYLCASSREGGLSTDTQYFGPGTRLTVL.

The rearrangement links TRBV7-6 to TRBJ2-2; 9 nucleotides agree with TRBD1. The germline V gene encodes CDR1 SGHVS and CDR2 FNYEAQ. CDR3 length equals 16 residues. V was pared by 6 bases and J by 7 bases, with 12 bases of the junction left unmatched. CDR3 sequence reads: CASRPTGTGKVGELFF. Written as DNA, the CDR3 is TGTGCCAGCAGACCAACCGGGACAGGGAAGGTCGGGGAGCTGTTTTTT.